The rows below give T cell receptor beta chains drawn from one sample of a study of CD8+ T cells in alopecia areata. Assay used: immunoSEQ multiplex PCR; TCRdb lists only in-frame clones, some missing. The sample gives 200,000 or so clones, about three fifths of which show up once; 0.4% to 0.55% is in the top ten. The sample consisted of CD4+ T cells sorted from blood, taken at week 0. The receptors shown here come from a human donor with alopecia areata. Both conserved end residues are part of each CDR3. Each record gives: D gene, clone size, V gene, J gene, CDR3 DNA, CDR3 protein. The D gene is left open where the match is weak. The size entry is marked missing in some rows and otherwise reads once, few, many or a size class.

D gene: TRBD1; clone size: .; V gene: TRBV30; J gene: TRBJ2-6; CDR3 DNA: TGTGCCTGGAGTGTGGCTCGGACAGGGAGAACCAACGTCCTGACTTTC; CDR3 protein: CAWSVARTGRTNVLTF
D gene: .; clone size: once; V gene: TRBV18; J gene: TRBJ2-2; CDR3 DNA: TGTGCCAGCTCACCGGGATCGAACACCGGGGAGCTGTTTTTT; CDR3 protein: CASSPGSNTGELFF
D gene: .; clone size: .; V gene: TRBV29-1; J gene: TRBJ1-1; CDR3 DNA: TGCAGCCTAACTGCGGACGGGGACACTGAAGCTTTCTTT; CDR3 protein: CSLTADGDTEAFF
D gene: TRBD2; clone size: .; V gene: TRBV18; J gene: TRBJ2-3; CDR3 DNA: TGTGCCAGCTCACCTATGACTAGCGGGGTCACAGATACGCAGTATTTT; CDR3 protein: CASSPMTSGVTDTQYF
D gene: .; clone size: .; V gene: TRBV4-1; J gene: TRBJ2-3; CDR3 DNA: TGCGCCAGCAGCCAAATAACAGATACGCAGTATTTT; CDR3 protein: CASSQITDTQYF
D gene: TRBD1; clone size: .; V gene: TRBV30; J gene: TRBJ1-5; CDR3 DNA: TGTGCCTGGACCCAGGGGGCAAGTCAGCCCCAGCATTTT; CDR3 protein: CAWTQGASQPQHF
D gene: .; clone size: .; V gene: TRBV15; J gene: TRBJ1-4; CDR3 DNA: TGTGCCACCAGCAGAGATAATCGGGCAACTAATGAAAAACTGTTTTTT; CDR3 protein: CATSRDNRATNEKLFF
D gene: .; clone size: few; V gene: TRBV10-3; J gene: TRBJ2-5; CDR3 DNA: TGTGCCATCAGTGAGTCGGAGGGGATCAAGACCCAGTACTTC; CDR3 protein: CAISESEGIKTQYF
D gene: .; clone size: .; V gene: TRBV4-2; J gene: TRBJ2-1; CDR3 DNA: TGTGCCAGCAGCCAAGATTCCTCGAGGGGGCTGGGGGGGAATGAGCAGTTCTTC; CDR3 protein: CASSQDSSRGLGGNEQFF
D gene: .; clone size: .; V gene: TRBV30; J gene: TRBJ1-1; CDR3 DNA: TGTGCCTGGAACTCCTTCACCGGTGGCACTGAAGCTTTCTTT; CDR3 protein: CAWNSFTGGTEAFF